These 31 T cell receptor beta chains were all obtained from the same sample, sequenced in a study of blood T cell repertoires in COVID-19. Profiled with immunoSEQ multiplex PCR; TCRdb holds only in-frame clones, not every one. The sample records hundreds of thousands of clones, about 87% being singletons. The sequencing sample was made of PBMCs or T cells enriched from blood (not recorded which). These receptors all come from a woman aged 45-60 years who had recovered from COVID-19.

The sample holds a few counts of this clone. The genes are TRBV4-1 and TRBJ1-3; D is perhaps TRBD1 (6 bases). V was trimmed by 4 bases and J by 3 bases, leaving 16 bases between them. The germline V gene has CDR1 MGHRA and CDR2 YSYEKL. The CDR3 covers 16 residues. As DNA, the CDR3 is TGCGCCAGCAGCCCCGGTACAGGGTGGCGTGGAAACACCATATATTTT. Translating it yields CASSPGTGWRGNTIYF.

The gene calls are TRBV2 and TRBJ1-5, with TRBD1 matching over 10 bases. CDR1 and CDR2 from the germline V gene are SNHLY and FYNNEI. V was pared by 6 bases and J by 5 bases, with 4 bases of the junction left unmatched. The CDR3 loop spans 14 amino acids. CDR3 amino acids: CASRGQGTDQPQHF. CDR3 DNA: TGTGCCAGCAGGGGACAGGGGACCGATCAGCCCCAGCATTTT.

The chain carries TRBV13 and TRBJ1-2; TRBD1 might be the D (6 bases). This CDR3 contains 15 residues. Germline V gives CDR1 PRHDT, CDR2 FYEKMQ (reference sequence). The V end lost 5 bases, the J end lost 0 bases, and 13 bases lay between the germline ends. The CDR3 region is CASSLRQATNYGYTF. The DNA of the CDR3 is TGTGCCAGCAGCCTGAGACAGGCAACTAACTATGGCTACACCTTC.

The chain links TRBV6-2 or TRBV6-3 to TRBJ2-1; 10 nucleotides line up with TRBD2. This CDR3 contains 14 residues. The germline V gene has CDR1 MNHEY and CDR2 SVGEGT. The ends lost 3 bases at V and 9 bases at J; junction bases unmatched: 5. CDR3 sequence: CASSYLAGVGEQFF. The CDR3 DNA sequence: TGTGCCAGCAGTTATCTAGCGGGGGTGGGTGAGCAGTTCTTC.

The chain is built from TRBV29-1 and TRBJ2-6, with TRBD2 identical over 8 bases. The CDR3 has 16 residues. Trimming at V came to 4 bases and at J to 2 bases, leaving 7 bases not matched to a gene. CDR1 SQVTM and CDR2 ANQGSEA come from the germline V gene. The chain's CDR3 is CSVVGRGGAGANVLTF. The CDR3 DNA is TGCAGCGTTGTCGGGAGGGGAGGCGCTGGGGCCAACGTCCTGACTTTC.

CDR3 DNA sequence: TGTGCCAGCAGCGGGACAGTCTCTGGAAACACCATATATTTT. This sequence encodes CASSGTVSGNTIYF. This chain links TRBV6-5 with TRBJ1-3, with 7 bases aligning to TRBD1. Germline-derived CDR1 and CDR2 are MNHEY and SVGAGI. The V segment lost 6 bases and the J segment 0 bases; nucleotides outside the gene matches: 2. The CDR3 runs to 14 residues.

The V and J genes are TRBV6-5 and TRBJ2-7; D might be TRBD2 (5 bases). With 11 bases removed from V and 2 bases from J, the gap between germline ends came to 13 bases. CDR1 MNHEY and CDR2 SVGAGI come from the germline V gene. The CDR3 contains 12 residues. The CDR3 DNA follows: TGTGCCGGCGGCGGGCCTCCCTACGAGCAGTACTTC. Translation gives CAGGGPPYEQYF.

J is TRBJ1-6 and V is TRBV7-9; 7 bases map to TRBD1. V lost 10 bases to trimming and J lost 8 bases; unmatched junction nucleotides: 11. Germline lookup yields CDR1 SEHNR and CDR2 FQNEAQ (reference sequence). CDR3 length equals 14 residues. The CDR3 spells CAIEPGGRDSPLHF. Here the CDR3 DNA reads TGTGCCATCGAACCAGGGGGGCGGGATTCACCCCTCCACTTT.

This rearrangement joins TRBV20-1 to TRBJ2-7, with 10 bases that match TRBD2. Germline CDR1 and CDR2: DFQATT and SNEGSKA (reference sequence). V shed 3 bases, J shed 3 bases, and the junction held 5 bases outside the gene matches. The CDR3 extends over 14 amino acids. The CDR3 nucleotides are TGCAGTGCTAGTGATTCTAGCGGGGGCTACGAGCAGTACTTC. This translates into CSASDSSGGYEQYF.

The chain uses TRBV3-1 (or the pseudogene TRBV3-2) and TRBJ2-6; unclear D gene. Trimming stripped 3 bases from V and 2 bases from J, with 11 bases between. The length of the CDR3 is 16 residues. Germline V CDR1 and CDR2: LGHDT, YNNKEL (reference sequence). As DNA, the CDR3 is TGTGCCAGCAGCCACCTGCAGGTAGCTGGGGCCAACGTCCTGACTTTC. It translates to CASSHLQVAGANVLTF.

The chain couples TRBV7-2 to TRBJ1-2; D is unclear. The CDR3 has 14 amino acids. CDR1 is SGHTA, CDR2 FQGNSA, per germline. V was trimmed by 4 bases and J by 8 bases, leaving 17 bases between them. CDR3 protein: CASSSLQSTGGYTF. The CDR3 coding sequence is TGTGCCAGCAGCTCACTTCAATCCACGGGAGGCTACACCTTC.

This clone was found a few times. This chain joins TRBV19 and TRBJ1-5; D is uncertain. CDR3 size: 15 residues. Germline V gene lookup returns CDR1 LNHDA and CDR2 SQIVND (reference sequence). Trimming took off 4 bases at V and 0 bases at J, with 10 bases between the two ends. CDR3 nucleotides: TGTGCCAGTAGTACACGGTTGAATAGCAATCAGCCCCAGCATTTT. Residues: CASSTRLNSNQPQHF. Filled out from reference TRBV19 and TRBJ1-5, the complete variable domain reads DGGITQSPKYLFRKEGQNVTLSCEQNLNHDAMYWYRQDPGQGLRLIYYSQIVNDFQKGDIAEGYSVSREKKESFPLTVTSAQKNPTAFYLCASSTRLNSNQPQHFGDGTRLSIL.

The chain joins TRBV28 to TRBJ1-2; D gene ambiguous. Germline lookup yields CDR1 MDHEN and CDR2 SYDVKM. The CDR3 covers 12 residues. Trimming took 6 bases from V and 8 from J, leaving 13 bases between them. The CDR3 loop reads CASREGGRGYTF. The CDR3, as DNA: TGTGCCAGCAGAGAAGGTGGGCGCGGCTACACCTTC.

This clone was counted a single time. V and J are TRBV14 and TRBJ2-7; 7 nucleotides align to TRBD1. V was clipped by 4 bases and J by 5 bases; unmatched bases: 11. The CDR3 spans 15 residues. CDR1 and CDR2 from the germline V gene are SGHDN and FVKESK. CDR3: CASSRPTGTLHEQYF. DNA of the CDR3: TGTGCCAGCAGCCGACCGACAGGGACACTCCACGAGCAGTACTTC.

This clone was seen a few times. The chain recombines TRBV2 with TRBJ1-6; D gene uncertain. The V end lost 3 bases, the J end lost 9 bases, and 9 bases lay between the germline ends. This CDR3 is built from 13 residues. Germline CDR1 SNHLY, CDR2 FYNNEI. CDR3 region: CASSELRGSPLHF. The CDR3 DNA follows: TGTGCCAGCAGTGAGCTACGGGGTTCACCCCTCCACTTT.

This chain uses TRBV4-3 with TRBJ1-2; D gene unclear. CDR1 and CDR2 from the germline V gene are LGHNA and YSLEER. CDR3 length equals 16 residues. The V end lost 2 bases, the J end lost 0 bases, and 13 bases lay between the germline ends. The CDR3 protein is CASSQRGGRSNYGYTF. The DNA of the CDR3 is TGCGCCAGCAGCCAAAGAGGTGGTAGGTCTAACTATGGCTACACCTTC.

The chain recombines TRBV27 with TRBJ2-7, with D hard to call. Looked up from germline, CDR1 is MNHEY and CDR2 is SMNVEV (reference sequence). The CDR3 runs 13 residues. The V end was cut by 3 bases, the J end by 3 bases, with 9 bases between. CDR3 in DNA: TGTGCCAGCAGTTTCGATCTAGGCTACGAGCAGTACTTC. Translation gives CASSFDLGYEQYF.

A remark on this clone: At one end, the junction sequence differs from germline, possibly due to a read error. CDR3 sequence reads: CASRGAGTSVKGAVF. CDR3 bases: TGTGCCAGCAGAGGGGCCGGGACATCCGTCAAGGGTGCGGTCTTT. The J gene is TRBJ1-6, the V gene TRBV6-6; weak D call: TRBD1 (6 bases). The length of the CDR3 is 15 residues. Germline V gene sequence: CDR1 MNHNY, CDR2 SVGAGI (reference sequence).

The CDR3 sequence is CASSIASGGPYLPQSQFF. CDR3 bases: TGTGCCAGTAGTATAGCTAGCGGGGGGCCCTATTTGCCTCAATCGCAGTTCTTC. The chain recombines TRBV19 with TRBJ2-1; 11 bases align to TRBD2. V trimming: 1 base; J trimming: 12 bases; junction bases outside the gene matches: 17. CDR1 is LNHDA, CDR2 SQIVND, per germline (reference sequence). The CDR3 loop spans 18 amino acids.

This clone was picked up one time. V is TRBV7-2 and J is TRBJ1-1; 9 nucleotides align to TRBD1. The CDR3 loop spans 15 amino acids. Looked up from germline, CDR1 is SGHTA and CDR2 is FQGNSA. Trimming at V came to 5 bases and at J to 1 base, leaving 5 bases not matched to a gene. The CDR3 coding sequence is TGTGCCAGCAGCCTACAGGGGGCTGGGAACACTGAAGCTTTCTTT. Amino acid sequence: CASSLQGAGNTEAFF.

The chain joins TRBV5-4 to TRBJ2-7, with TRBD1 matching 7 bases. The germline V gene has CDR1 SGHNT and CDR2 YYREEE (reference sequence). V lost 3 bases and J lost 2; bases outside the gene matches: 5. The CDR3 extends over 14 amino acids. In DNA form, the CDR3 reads TGTGCCAGCAGCTCTGACAGGGTAGCCTACGAGCAGTACTTC. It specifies CASSSDRVAYEQYF.

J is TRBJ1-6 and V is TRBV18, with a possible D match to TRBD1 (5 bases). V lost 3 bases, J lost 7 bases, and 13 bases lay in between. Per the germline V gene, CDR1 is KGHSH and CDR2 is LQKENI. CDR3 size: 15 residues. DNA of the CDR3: TGTGCCAGCTCACCGGGGGGTCCGGGGAATTCACCCCTCCACTTT. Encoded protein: CASSPGGPGNSPLHF. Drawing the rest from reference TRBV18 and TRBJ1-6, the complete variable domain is NAGVMQNPRHLVRRRGQEARLRCSPMKGHSHVYWYRQLPEEGLKFMVYLQKENIIDESGMPKERFSAEFPKEGPSILRIQQVVRGDSAAYFCASSPGGPGNSPLHFGNGTRLTVT.

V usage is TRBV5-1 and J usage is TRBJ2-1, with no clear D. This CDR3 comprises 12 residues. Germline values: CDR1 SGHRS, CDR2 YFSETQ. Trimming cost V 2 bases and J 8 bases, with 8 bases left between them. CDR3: CASSFMFDEQFF. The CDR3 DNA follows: TGCGCCAGCAGCTTTATGTTCGATGAGCAGTTCTTC.

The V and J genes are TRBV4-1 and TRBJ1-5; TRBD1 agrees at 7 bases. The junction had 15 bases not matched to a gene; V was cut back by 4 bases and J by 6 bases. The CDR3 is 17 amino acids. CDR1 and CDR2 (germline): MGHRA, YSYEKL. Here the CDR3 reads CASSRTIIDRVVQPQHF. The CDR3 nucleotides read TGCGCCAGCAGCCGAACTATCATAGACAGGGTGGTTCAGCCCCAGCATTTT.

The CDR3 bases are TGCAGCGTCGCGCTGGGGTCAGGGGTGTACCAAGAGACCCAGTACTTC. The encoded protein is CSVALGSGVYQETQYF. The V gene is TRBV29-1, the J gene TRBJ2-5; tentatively, D is TRBD1 (6 bases). The germline V gene encodes CDR1 SQVTM and CDR2 ANQGSEA. V lost 6 bases and J 0 bases, leaving 20 bases between the germline ends. The CDR3 runs to 16 residues.

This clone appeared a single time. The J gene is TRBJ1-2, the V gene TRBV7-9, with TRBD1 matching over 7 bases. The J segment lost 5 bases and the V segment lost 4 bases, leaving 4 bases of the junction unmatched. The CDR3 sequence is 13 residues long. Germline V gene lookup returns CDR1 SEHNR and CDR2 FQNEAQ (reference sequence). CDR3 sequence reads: CASSYTGVYGYTF. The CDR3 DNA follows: TGTGCCAGCAGCTATACAGGGGTATATGGCTACACCTTC.

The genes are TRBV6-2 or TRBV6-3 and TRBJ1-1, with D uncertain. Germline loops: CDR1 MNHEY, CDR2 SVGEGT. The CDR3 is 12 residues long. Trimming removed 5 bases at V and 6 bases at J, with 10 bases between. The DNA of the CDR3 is TGTGCCAGCAGTGGCGACGGGGCTGAAGCTTTCTTT. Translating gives CASSGDGAEAFF.

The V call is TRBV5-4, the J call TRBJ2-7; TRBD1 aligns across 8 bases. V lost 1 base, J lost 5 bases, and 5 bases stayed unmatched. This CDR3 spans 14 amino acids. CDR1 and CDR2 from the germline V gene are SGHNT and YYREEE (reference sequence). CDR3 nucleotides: TGTGCCAGCAGCTTGCAGGACAGGGCCGACGAGCAGTACTTC. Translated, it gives CASSLQDRADEQYF.

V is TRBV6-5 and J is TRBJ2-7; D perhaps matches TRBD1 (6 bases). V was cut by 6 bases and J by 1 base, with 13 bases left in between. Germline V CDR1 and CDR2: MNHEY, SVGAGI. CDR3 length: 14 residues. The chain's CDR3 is CASSPGTRSYEQYF. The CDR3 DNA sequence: TGTGCCAGCAGCCCCGGGACAAGATCCTACGAGCAGTACTTC.

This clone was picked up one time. Here the CDR3 DNA reads TGTGCCAGCAGTGAGTCAGTCCAAGCCTACGAGCAGTACTTC. It translates to CASSESVQAYEQYF. The chain joins TRBV25-1 to TRBJ2-7, with D unresolved. This CDR3 is 14 amino acids long. CDR1 is MGHDK and CDR2 is SYGVNS in the germline V gene. The V end lost 3 bases, the J end lost 2 bases, and 11 bases lay between the germline ends.

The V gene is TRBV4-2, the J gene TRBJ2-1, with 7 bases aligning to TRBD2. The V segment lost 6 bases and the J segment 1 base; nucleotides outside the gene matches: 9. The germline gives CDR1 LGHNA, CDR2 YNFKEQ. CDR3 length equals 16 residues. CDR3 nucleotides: TGTGCCAGCAGAAAGGAGGCTAGCGGATCCTACAATGAGCAGTTCTTC. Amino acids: CASRKEASGSYNEQFF.